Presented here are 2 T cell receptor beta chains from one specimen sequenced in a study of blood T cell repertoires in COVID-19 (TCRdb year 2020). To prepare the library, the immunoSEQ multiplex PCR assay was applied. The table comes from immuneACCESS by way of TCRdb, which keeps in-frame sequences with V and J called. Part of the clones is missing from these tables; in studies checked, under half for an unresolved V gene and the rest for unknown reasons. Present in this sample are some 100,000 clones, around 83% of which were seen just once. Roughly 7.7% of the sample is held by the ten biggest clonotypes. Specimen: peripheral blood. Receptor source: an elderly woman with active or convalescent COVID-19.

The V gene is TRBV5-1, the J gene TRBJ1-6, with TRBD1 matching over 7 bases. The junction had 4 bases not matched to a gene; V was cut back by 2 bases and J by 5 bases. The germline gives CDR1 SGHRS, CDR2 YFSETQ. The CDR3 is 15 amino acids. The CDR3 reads CASSLRTGDNSPLHF. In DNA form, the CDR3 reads TGCGCCAGCAGCTTAAGGACAGGAGATAATTCACCCCTCCACTTT.

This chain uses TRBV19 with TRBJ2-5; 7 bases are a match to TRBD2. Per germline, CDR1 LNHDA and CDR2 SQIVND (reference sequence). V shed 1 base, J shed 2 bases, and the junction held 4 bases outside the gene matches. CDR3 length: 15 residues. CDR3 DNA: TGTGCCAGTAGTATAGGGTCTAGCGGTCAAGAGACCCAGTACTTC. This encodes CASSIGSSGQETQYF.